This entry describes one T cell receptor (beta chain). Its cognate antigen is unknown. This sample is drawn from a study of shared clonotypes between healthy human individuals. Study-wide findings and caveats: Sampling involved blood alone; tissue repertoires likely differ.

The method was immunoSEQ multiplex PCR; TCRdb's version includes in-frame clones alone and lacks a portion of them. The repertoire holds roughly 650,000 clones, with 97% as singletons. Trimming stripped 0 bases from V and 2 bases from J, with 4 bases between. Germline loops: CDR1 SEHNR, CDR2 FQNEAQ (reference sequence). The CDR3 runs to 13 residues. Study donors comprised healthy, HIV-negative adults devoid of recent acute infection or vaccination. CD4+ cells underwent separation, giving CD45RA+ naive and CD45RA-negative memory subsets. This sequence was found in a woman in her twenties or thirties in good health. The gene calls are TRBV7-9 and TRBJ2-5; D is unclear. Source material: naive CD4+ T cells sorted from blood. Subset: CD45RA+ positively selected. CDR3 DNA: TGTGCCAGCAGCTTAGCGGTTCAAGAGACCCAGTACTTC. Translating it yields CASSLAVQETQYF. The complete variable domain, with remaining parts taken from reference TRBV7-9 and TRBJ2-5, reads DTGVSQNPRHKITKRGQNVTFRCDPISEHNRLYWYRQTLGQGPEFLTYFQNEAQLEKSRLLSDRFSAERPKGSFSTLEIQRTEQGDSAMYLCASSLAVQETQYFGPGTRLLVL.